This TCR beta chain is drawn from a study of long-term antiretroviral therapy in people with HIV. Study-wide results and caveats: Drawn between about 2003 and 2017, the blood was possibly obtained under older ART regimens. Therapy changes, viral resistance and ART adherence were not documented in the available data. HIV repertoires covered narrower CDR3 length ranges than controls did.

Germline values: CDR1 SEHNR, CDR2 FQNEAQ (reference sequence). This CDR3 region has 16 residues. V shed 1 base and J shed 1 base, with 10 bases lying between them. Researchers ran immunoSEQ v3.0 at survey level. Sequenced by immunoSEQ multiplex PCR; TCRdb stores in-frame clones only, minus some. Of over 15,000 clones listed, 79% were seen once; the top ten hold 9.5% to 14%. This clone was seen a handful of times. Its specificity is unknown. Two or more post-ART PBMC samples, plus at least one pre-ART sample, were available for each donor. The chain links TRBV7-9 to TRBJ2-2; D is unresolved. The receptor comes from a woman in her thirties or forties with HIV. The starting material was unsorted PBMCs, obtained 2.3 years after starting antiretroviral therapy. The CDR3 protein is CASSLEGKLNTGELFF. The CDR3 DNA follows: TGTGCCAGCAGCTTAGAAGGGAAACTGAACACCGGGGAGCTGTTTTTT.